The 24 T cell receptor beta chains below all came from one sample that was sequenced in a study of OX40 agonist ivuxolimab in advanced cancers. The data were produced by immunoSEQ multiplex PCR, yet TCRdb's version contains in-frame clones alone and is incomplete. The table has 84,000 or so clones, 85% to 95% seen once. Sequencing was performed on CD4+ or CD8+ T cells sorted from blood, taken in a trial of the OX40 agonist ivuxolimab. Every receptor here comes from an adult with an advanced solid tumor such as melanoma, head and neck, liver or kidney cancer.

The chain combines TRBV11-3 with TRBJ2-7; D call uncertain. From germline, CDR1 is SGHNT and CDR2 YENEEA. This CDR3 comprises 16 residues. V lost 6 bases and J lost 0, with 18 bases in between. CDR3 loop: CASSVAAFRSSYEQYF. The CDR3 DNA sequence: TGTGCCAGCAGTGTTGCCGCTTTCAGGAGCTCCTACGAGCAGTACTTC.

The table lists this clone with many counts. The rearrangement links TRBV4-1 to TRBJ1-6; D possibly corresponds to TRBD1 (5 bases). V lost 6 bases, J lost 9 bases, and 15 bases lay in between. CDR3 size: 14 residues. Germline V CDR1 and CDR2: MGHRA, YSYEKL. The CDR3 protein is CASSRSFGGSPLHF. DNA for the CDR3: TGCGCCAGCAGTAGATCTTTCGGGGGTTCACCCCTCCACTTT.

This chain joins TRBV5-1 and TRBJ1-2; D may be TRBD1 (5 bases). Germline values: CDR1 SGHRS, CDR2 YFSETQ. This CDR3 is built from 14 residues. Trimming cost V 1 base and J 1 base, with 8 bases left between them. CDR3 in amino acids: CASSLPDSNYGYTF. For the CDR3, the DNA is TGCGCCAGCAGCTTGCCCGACAGTAACTATGGCTACACCTTC. The full variable domain, completed using reference TRBV5-1 and TRBJ1-2, is KAGVTQTPRYLIKTRGQQVTLSCSPISGHRSVSWYQQTPGQGLQFLFEYFSETQRNKGNFPGRFSGRQFSNSRSEMNVSTLELGDSALYLCASSLPDSNYGYTFGSGTRLTVV.

The chain is built from TRBV6-6 and TRBJ2-7; D is perhaps TRBD1 or TRBD2 (5 bases each). The germline CDR1 and CDR2 sequences are MNHNY and SVGAGI (reference sequence). This CDR3 region has 15 residues. Trimming shortened V by 6 bases and J by 1 base, and 16 bases separated the two germline ends. Here the CDR3 reads CASSKGSFSSYEQYF. CDR3 nucleotide sequence: TGTGCCAGCAGCAAGGGGAGCTTCTCTTCCTACGAGCAGTACTTC.

The V gene is TRBV7-2, the J gene TRBJ2-5, with D possibly being TRBD2 (5 bases). Germline assignment: CDR1 SGHTA and CDR2 FQGNSA. The CDR3 sequence is 13 residues long. V gave up 5 bases and J gave up 10 bases, with 17 bases separating them. CDR3 in amino acids: CASSLGDRRDQYF. The CDR3 DNA reads as TGTGCCAGCAGCCTAGGTGACCGCCGGGACCAGTACTTC.

The chain joins TRBV28 to TRBJ1-1, with 12 bases matching TRBD1. V dropped 5 bases and J dropped 5; count of bases not matched to a gene: 6. The CDR3 spans 15 residues. In germline, CDR1 is MDHEN, CDR2 SYDVKM. The CDR3 bases are TGTGCCAGCAGTCATGGGACAGGGGGCTGGACTGAAGCTTTCTTT. Its protein is CASSHGTGGWTEAFF.

The chain joins TRBV5-4 to TRBJ2-3; no reliable D call. The germline V gene has CDR1 SGHNT and CDR2 YYREEE (reference sequence). The CDR3 is made up of 16 amino acids. V gave up 6 bases and J gave up 0 bases, with 17 bases separating them. CDR3 residues: CASTLGSVRSTDTQYF. The CDR3 region has the DNA TGTGCCAGCACCCTAGGCTCAGTCCGCAGCACAGATACGCAGTATTTT.

This clone was counted a single time. The rearrangement joins TRBV5-4 to TRBJ2-5, with 12 bases lining up with TRBD2. V trimming: 3 bases; J trimming: 5 bases; junction bases outside the gene matches: 5. This CDR3 is 15 amino acids long. The germline V gene has CDR1 SGHNT and CDR2 YYREEE (reference sequence). The CDR3, as DNA: TGTGCCAGCAGCTATCGACTAGCGGGAGAGGAGACCCAGTACTTC. Translating gives CASSYRLAGEETQYF.

The chain carries TRBV27 and TRBJ1-3; D is ambiguous. CDR3 length: 13 residues. Germline V gene sequence: CDR1 MNHEY, CDR2 SMNVEV (reference sequence). The V gene lost 6 bases and the J gene lost 3 bases, with 9 bases spanning the gap. The CDR3 DNA is TGTGCCAGCAGGCCAGTCGGTGGAAACACCATATATTTT. Translation gives CASRPVGGNTIYF.

The chain recombines TRBV19 with TRBJ1-2; 7 bases line up with TRBD1. The CDR3 has 14 amino acids. In germline, CDR1 is LNHDA, CDR2 SQIVND (reference sequence). The trim removed 7 bases at V and 0 bases at J, leaving 5 bases unmatched. CDR3 amino acids: CASTNTGANYGYTF. In DNA form, the CDR3 reads TGTGCCAGTACCAACACAGGGGCTAACTATGGCTACACCTTC. Supplemented by reference TRBV19 and TRBJ1-2, the full variable domain reads DGGITQSPKYLFRKEGQNVTLSCEQNLNHDAMYWYRQDPGQGLRLIYYSQIVNDFQKGDIAEGYSVSREKKESFPLTVTSAQKNPTAFYLCASTNTGANYGYTFGSGTRLTVV.

This clone turned up a few times. The chain has TRBV6-5 and TRBJ2-7; D uncertain. In germline, CDR1 is MNHEY, CDR2 SVGAGI. V gave up 6 bases and J gave up 6 bases, with 9 bases separating them. There are 11 residues in the CDR3. The CDR3 region has the DNA TGTGCCAGCAGCTCCCCGAGCGAGCAGTACTTC. As protein: CASSSPSEQYF.

This chain links TRBV4-3 with TRBJ1-1; 7 nucleotides line up with TRBD1. CDR3 length: 13 amino acids. Trimming took 4 bases from V and 5 from J; bases not matched to a gene: 4. Per germline, CDR1 LGHNA and CDR2 YSLEER. CDR3 sequence: CASSLSGGTEAFF. The CDR3 DNA is TGCGCCAGCAGCCTTTCAGGGGGAACTGAAGCTTTCTTT.

The V and J genes are TRBV2 and TRBJ1-2, with a possible D match to TRBD1 (6 bases). The CDR3 sequence is 13 residues long. V lost 3 bases to trimming and J lost 8 bases, with 13 bases between them. Germline CDR1 and CDR2: SNHLY and FYNNEI. The CDR3 sequence is CASSERRGEGYTF. Here the CDR3 DNA reads TGTGCCAGCAGTGAGCGAAGGGGGGAAGGCTACACCTTC.

V is TRBV15 and J is TRBJ2-2, with TRBD2 matching 9 bases. The ends lost 0 bases at V and 5 bases at J; junction bases unmatched: 7. The CDR3 runs 17 residues. CDR1 is LNHNV, CDR2 YYDKDF, per germline (reference sequence). The CDR3 loop reads CATSRDRGRVITGELFF. CDR3 DNA sequence: TGTGCCACCAGCAGAGATCGCGGGAGGGTCATTACCGGGGAGCTGTTTTTT.

The V and J genes are TRBV7-9 and TRBJ2-1, with D possibly TRBD1 on 6 matching bases. Looked up from germline, CDR1 is SEHNR and CDR2 is FQNEAQ (reference sequence). The length of the CDR3 is 14 residues. V dropped 4 bases and J dropped 6 bases, with 13 bases sitting between them. This CDR3 is CASSWGQVSNEQFF. CDR3 nucleotide sequence: TGTGCCAGCAGCTGGGGGCAAGTTAGCAATGAGCAGTTCTTC.

The chain links TRBV5-4 to TRBJ2-3; D is uncertain. Germline CDR1 and CDR2: SGHNT and YYREEE (reference sequence). Between the trimmed V and J ends, which lost 3 bases and 3 bases, there was a span of 8 bases. This CDR3 has 13 residues. Here the CDR3 reads CASSSDVTDTQYF. The CDR3, as DNA: TGTGCCAGCAGCTCAGACGTGACAGATACGCAGTATTTT.

Note on this clone: The junction does not match germline at one end; this may be a read error. The V and J genes are TRBV2 and TRBJ2-1; 11 nucleotides align to TRBD2. Germline values: CDR1 SNHLY, CDR2 FYNNEI. The CDR3 sequence is 15 residues long. The CDR3 region is CASIALAGVSNAQFF. CDR3 sequence (DNA): TGTGCCAGCATCGCACTAGCGGGAGTATCGAATGCGCAGTTCTTC.

The CDR3 coding sequence is TGTGCCAGCAGTTGGACTAGCGGGATGCGTAATGAGCAGTTCTTC. Translated, it gives CASSWTSGMRNEQFF. The gene calls are TRBV2 and TRBJ2-1; 12 nucleotides agree with TRBD2. V lost 5 bases, J lost 7 bases, and 6 bases stayed unmatched. This CDR3 spans 15 amino acids. Germline CDR1 SNHLY, CDR2 FYNNEI. Complete variable domain (other parts from reference TRBV2 and TRBJ2-1): EPEVTQTPSHQVTQMGQEVILRCVPISNHLYFYWYRQILGQKVEFLVSFYNNEISEKSEIFDDQFSVERPDGSNFTLKIRSTKLEDSAMYFCASSWTSGMRNEQFFGPGTRLTVL.

The chain combines TRBV6-5 with TRBJ1-1; a possible D gene is TRBD1 (5 bases). With 0 bases removed from V and 4 bases from J, the gap between germline ends came to 12 bases. Germline assignment: CDR1 MNHEY and CDR2 SVGAGI. The CDR3 has 15 residues. The CDR3 sequence is CASSYSKVGATEAFF. The CDR3 DNA reads TGTGCCAGCAGTTACTCGAAAGTCGGGGCCACTGAAGCTTTCTTT.

This chain links TRBV7-4 with TRBJ1-4; a weak D match, TRBD1 (5 bases). Germline lookup yields CDR1 SGHVT and CDR2 SQSDAQ. Deletions cut 5 bases from V and 3 bases from J, with 13 bases between. The CDR3 consists of 15 residues. CDR3 coding DNA: TGTGCCAGCAGCGCGGCAGGGTGGTCTAATGAAAAACTGTTTTTT. Residues: CASSAAGWSNEKLFF.

This CDR3 reads CASLKQGGTGELFF. The CDR3 nucleotides are TGCGCCAGCCTTAAACAGGGGGGCACCGGGGAGCTGTTTTTT. The chain is built from TRBV5-1 and TRBJ2-2, with 8 bases matching TRBD1. This CDR3 is built from 14 residues. Germline CDR1 and CDR2: SGHRS and YFSETQ. V shed 7 bases, J shed 4 bases, and the junction held 6 bases outside the gene matches.

The chain recombines TRBV5-4 with TRBJ2-7; no definite D call. Germline-derived CDR1 and CDR2 are SGHNT and YYREEE (reference sequence). There are 13 residues in the CDR3. V lost 0 bases to trimming and J lost 6 bases, with 10 bases between them. The CDR3 loop reads CASSLDPNREQYF. The CDR3 coding sequence is TGTGCCAGCAGCTTGGACCCCAACCGCGAGCAGTACTTC.

This chain connects TRBV18 to TRBJ2-7, with TRBD1 identical over 12 bases. The CDR3 sequence is 15 residues long. From germline, CDR1 is KGHSH and CDR2 LQKENI. The trim removed 3 bases at V and 4 bases at J, leaving 4 bases unmatched. CDR3 coding DNA: TGTGCCAGCTCACCGGGGACAGGGGGCCGGTACGAGCAGTACTTC. This gives the protein CASSPGTGGRYEQYF. Supplemented by reference TRBV18 and TRBJ2-7, the full variable domain reads NAGVMQNPRHLVRRRGQEARLRCSPMKGHSHVYWYRQLPEEGLKFMVYLQKENIIDESGMPKERFSAEFPKEGPSILRIQQVVRGDSAAYFCASSPGTGGRYEQYFGPGTRLTVT.

CDR3 sequence: CASSLGGRPHLNSPLHF. The DNA of the CDR3 is TGCGCCAGCAGCTTGGGGGGACGGCCGCACCTCAATTCACCCCTCCACTTT. The rearrangement uses TRBV5-1 and TRBJ1-6; tentatively, D is TRBD1 (5 bases). The germline V gene encodes CDR1 SGHRS and CDR2 YFSETQ. CDR3 length: 17 residues. Deletions cut 0 bases from V and 7 bases from J, with 17 bases between. The full variable domain, completed using reference TRBV5-1 and TRBJ1-6, is KAGVTQTPRYLIKTRGQQVTLSCSPISGHRSVSWYQQTPGQGLQFLFEYFSETQRNKGNFPGRFSGRQFSNSRSEMNVSTLELGDSALYLCASSLGGRPHLNSPLHFGNGTRLTVT.